This T cell receptor beta chain was captured in a study of T cell repertoires in ileal Crohn's disease. This CDR3 has 13 amino acids. V lost 1 base, J lost 9 bases, and 11 bases lay in between. Per the germline V gene, CDR1 is SNHLY and CDR2 is FYNNEI. TCRdb's table, derived via immunoSEQ multiplex PCR, lists solely in-frame clones and lacks some. This table holds some 14,000 clones, 70% to 90% found once. This TCR derives from an adult with Crohn's disease. Sequenced sample: ileal tissue. This chain connects TRBV2 to TRBJ2-3; tentative D call: TRBD1 (6 bases). The CDR3 sequence: CASSEGGRGTQYF. DNA of the CDR3: TGTGCCAGCAGTGAAGGGGGAAGGGGGACGCAGTATTTT.